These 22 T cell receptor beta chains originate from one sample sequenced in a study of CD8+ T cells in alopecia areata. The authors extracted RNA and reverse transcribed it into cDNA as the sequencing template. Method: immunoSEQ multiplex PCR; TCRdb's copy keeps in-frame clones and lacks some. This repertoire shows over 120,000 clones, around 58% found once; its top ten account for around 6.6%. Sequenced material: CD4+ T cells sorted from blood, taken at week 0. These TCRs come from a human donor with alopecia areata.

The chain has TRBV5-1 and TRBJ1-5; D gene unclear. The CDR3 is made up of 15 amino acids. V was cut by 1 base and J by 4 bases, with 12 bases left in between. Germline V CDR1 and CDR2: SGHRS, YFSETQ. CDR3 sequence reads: CASSLLGFTNQPQHF. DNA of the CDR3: TGCGCCAGCAGCTTGCTCGGCTTTACTAATCAGCCCCAGCATTTT.

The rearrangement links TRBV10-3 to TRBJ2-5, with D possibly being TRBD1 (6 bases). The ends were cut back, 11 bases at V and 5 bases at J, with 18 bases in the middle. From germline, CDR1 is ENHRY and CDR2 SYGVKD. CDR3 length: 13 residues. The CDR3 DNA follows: TGTGCCTCTCAGAGGCAGAGGGGGGAGACCCAGTACTTC. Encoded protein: CASQRQRGETQYF.

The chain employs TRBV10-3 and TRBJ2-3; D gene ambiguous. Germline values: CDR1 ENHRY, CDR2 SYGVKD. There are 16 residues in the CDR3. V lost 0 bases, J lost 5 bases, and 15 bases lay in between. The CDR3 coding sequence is TGTGCCATCAGTGAGTCCACACCCTCCGTGGGAGATACGCAGTATTTT. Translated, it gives CAISESTPSVGDTQYF.

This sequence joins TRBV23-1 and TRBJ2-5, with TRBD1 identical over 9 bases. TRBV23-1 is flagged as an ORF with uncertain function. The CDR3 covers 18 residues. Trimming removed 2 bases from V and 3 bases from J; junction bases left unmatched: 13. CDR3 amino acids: CASSQPTRDRGVEETQYF. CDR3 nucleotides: TGCGCCAGCAGTCAACCCACCCGAGACAGGGGGGTTGAAGAGACCCAGTACTTC.

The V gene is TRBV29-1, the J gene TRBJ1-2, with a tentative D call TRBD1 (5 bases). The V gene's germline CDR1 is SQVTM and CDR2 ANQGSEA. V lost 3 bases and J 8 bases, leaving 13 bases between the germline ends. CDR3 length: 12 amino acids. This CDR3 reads CSVDRDVTGYTF. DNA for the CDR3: TGCAGCGTTGACAGGGACGTGACCGGCTACACCTTC.

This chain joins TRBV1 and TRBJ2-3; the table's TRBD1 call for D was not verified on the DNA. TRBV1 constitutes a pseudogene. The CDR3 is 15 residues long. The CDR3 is CINTPPSRSTDTQYF. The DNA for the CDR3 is TGCATCAACACGCCCCCATCCCGCAGCACAGATACGCAGTATTTT.

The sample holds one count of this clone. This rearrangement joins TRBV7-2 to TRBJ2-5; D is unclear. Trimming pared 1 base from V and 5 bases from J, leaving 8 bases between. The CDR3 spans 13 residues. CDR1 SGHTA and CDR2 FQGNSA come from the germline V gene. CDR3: CASSLGNTETQYF. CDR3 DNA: TGTGCCAGCAGCTTAGGGAACACGGAGACCCAGTACTTC.

CDR3 protein: CASSLSDQPQHF. As DNA, the CDR3 is TGTGCCAGCAGTTTATCGGATCAGCCCCAGCATTTT. The chain uses TRBV28 and TRBJ1-5; D gene ambiguous. V lost 1 base to trimming and J lost 5 bases, with 3 bases between them. CDR3 size: 12 residues. Germline CDR1 MDHEN, CDR2 SYDVKM. The full variable domain, rest sourced from reference TRBV28 and TRBJ1-5, is DVKVTQSSRYLVKRTGEKVFLECVQDMDHENMFWYRQDPGLGLRLIYFSYDVKMKEKGDIPEGYSVSREKKERFSLILESASTNQTSMYLCASSLSDQPQHFGDGTRLSIL.

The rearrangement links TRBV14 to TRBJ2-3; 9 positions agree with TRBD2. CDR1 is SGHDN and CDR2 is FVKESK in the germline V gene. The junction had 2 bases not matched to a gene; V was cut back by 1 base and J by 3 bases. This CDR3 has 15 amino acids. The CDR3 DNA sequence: TGTGCCAGCAGCCAAGGGCTAGCGGGGACAGATACGCAGTATTTT. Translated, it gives CASSQGLAGTDTQYF. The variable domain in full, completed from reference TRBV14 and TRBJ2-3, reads EAGVTQFPSHSVIEKGQTVTLRCDPISGHDNLYWYRRVMGKEIKFLLHFVKESKQDESGMPNNRFLAERTGGTYSTLKVQPAELEDSGVYFCASSQGLAGTDTQYFGPGTRLTVL.

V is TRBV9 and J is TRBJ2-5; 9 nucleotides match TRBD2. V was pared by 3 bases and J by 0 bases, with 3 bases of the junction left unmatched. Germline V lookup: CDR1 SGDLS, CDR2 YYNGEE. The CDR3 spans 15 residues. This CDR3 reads CASSAQRGDQETQYF. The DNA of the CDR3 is TGTGCCAGCAGCGCCCAGCGGGGGGACCAAGAGACCCAGTACTTC.

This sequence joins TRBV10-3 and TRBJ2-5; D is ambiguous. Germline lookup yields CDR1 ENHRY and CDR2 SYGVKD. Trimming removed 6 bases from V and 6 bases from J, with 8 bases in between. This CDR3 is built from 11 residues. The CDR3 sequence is CAISLPKTQYF. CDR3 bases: TGTGCCATCAGCCTTCCGAAGACCCAGTACTTC.

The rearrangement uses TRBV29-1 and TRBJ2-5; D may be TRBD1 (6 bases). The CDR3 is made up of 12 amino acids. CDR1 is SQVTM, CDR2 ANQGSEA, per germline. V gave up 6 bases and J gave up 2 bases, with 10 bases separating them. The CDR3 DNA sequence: TGCAGCGTAGACCAGGGGCAAGAGACCCAGTACTTC. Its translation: CSVDQGQETQYF.

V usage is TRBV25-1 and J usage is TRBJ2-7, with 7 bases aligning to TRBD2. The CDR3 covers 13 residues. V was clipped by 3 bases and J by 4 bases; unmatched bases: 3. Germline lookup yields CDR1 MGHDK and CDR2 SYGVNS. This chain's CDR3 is CASSDGRVYEQYF. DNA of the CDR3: TGTGCCAGCAGTGATGGGAGGGTTTACGAGCAGTACTTC.

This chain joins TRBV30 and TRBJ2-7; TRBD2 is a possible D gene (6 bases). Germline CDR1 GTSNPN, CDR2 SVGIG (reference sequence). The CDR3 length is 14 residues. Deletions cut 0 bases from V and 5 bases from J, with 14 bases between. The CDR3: CAWSVGGSIHEQYF. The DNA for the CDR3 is TGTGCCTGGAGTGTCGGGGGTAGCATCCACGAGCAGTACTTC.

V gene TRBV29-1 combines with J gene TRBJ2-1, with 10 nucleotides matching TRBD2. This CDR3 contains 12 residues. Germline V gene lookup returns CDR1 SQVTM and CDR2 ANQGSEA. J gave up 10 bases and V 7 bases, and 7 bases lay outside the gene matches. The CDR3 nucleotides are TGCAGCGCCCGTCCGACTAGCGGGGAGCAGTTCTTC. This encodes CSARPTSGEQFF.

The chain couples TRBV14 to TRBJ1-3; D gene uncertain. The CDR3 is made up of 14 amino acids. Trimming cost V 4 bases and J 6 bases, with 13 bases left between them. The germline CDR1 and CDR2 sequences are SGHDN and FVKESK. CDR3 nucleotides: TGTGCCAGCAGCCCGCCCGGAGGTTTAAACACCATATATTTT. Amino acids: CASSPPGGLNTIYF.

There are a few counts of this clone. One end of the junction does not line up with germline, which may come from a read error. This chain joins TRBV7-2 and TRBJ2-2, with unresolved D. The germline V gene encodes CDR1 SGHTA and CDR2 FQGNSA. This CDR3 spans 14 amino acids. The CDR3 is CASTLIGVTGELFF. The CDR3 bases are TGTGCCAGCACCTTAATCGGCGTCACCGGGGAGCTGTTTTTT.

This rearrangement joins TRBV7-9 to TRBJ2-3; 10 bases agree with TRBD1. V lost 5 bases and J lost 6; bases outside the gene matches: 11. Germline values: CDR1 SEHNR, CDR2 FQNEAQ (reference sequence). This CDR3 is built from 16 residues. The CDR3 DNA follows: TGTGCCAGCAGCAGCCTCGGGGACAGGGGAAAGGATACGCAGTATTTT. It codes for CASSSLGDRGKDTQYF.

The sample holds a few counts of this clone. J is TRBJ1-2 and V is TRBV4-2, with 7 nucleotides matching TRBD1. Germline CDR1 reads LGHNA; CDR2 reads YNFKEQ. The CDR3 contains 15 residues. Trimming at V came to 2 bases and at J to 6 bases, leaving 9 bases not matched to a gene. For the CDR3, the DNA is TGTGCCAGCAGCCAATTCGTACAGGGGTCGGATGGCTACACCTTC. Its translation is CASSQFVQGSDGYTF.

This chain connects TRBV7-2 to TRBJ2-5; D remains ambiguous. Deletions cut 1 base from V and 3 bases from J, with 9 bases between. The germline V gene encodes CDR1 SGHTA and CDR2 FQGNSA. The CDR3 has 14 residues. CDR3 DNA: TGTGCCAGCAGCTTAGGAGGCATAAAAGAGACCCAGTACTTC. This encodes CASSLGGIKETQYF.

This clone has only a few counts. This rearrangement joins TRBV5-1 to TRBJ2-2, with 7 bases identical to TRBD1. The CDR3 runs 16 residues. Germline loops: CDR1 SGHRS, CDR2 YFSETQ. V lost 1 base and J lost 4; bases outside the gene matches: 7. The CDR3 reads CASSLSYRGRTGELFF. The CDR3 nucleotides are TGCGCCAGCAGCTTGTCATATAGGGGGCGCACCGGGGAGCTGTTTTTT.

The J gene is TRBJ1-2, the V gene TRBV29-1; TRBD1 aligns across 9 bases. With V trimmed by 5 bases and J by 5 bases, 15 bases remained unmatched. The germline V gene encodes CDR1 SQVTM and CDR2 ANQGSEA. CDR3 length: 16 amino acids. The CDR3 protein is CSVITGTGPPGYGYTF. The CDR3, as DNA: TGCAGCGTTATTACCGGGACAGGGCCCCCTGGTTATGGCTACACCTTC.